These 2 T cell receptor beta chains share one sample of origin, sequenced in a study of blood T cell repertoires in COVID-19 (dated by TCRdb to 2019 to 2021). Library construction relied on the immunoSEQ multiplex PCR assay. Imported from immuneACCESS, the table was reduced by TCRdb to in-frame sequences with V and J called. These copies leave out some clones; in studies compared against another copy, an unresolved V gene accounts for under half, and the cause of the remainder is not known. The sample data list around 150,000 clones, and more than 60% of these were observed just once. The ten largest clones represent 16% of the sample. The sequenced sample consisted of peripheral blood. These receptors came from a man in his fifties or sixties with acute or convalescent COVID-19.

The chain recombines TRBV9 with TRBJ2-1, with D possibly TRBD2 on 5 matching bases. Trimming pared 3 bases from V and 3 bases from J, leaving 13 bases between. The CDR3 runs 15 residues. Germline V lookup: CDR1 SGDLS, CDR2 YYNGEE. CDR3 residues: CASSDSGASYNEQFF. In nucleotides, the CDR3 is TGTGCCAGCAGCGACAGCGGCGCCAGCTACAATGAGCAGTTCTTC.

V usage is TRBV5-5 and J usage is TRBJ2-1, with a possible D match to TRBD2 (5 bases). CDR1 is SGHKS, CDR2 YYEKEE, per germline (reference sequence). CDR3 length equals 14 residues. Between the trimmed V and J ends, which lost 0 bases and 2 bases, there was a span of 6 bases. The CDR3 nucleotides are TGTGCCAGCAGCTTGGAGGAGGCCTACAATGAGCAGTTCTTC. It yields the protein CASSLEEAYNEQFF.